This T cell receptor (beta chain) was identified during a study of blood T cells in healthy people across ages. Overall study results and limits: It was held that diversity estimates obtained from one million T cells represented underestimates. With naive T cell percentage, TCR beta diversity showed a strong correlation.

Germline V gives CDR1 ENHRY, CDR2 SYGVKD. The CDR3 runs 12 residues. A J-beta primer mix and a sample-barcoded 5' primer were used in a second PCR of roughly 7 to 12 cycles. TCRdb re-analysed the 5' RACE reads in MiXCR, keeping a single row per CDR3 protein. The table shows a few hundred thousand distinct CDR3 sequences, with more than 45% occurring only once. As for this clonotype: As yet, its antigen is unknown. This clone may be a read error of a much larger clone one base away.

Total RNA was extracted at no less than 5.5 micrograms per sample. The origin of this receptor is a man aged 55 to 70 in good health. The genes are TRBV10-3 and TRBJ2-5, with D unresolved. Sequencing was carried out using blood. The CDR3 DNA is TGTGCCATCAGGGAGTCGGTAGAGACCCAGTACTTC. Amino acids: CAIRESVETQYF.